This T cell receptor (beta chain) appears in the sequencing data of a study of T-cell memory formation after mild COVID-19. Study-level background: Across donors, TCR clusters were largely donor specific.

General study results and limits: Pre-infection memory harbored some responding clones, suggesting cross-reactive memory joined.

Notes on this clonotype: Its antigen is not identified.

With constant-segment primers, 5'RACE yielded cDNA libraries of TCR alpha and TCR beta that carried sample barcodes and UMIs. One entry per CDR3 protein results from TCRdb running MiXCR on the 5' RACE reads. The sample carries about 160,000 distinct CDR3 sequences, 25% to 40% recorded once. The CDR3 loop spans 18 amino acids. V was cut by 1 base and J by 0 bases, with 16 bases left in between. The germline CDR1 and CDR2 sequences are SGHTA and FQGNSA. V gene TRBV7-2 combines with J gene TRBJ1-5; D perhaps matches TRBD1 (5 bases). What was sequenced was PBMCs or a T cell subset sorted from them (not recorded which). The sequence was obtained from an adult woman who had mild COVID-19 (a few samples of this study predate the infection). Cell type and time point are not known. This CDR3 reads CASSLVQGTVASNQPQHF. Here the CDR3 DNA reads TGTGCCAGCAGCTTAGTGCAGGGTACGGTAGCTAGCAATCAGCCCCAGCATTTT. Variable domain in full (rest from reference TRBV7-2 and TRBJ1-5): GAGVSQSPSNKVTEKGKDVELRCDPISGHTALYWYRQSLGQGLEFLIYFQGNSAPDKSGLPSDRFSAERTGGSVSTLTIQRTQQEDSAVYLCASSLVQGTVASNQPQHFGDGTRLSIL.